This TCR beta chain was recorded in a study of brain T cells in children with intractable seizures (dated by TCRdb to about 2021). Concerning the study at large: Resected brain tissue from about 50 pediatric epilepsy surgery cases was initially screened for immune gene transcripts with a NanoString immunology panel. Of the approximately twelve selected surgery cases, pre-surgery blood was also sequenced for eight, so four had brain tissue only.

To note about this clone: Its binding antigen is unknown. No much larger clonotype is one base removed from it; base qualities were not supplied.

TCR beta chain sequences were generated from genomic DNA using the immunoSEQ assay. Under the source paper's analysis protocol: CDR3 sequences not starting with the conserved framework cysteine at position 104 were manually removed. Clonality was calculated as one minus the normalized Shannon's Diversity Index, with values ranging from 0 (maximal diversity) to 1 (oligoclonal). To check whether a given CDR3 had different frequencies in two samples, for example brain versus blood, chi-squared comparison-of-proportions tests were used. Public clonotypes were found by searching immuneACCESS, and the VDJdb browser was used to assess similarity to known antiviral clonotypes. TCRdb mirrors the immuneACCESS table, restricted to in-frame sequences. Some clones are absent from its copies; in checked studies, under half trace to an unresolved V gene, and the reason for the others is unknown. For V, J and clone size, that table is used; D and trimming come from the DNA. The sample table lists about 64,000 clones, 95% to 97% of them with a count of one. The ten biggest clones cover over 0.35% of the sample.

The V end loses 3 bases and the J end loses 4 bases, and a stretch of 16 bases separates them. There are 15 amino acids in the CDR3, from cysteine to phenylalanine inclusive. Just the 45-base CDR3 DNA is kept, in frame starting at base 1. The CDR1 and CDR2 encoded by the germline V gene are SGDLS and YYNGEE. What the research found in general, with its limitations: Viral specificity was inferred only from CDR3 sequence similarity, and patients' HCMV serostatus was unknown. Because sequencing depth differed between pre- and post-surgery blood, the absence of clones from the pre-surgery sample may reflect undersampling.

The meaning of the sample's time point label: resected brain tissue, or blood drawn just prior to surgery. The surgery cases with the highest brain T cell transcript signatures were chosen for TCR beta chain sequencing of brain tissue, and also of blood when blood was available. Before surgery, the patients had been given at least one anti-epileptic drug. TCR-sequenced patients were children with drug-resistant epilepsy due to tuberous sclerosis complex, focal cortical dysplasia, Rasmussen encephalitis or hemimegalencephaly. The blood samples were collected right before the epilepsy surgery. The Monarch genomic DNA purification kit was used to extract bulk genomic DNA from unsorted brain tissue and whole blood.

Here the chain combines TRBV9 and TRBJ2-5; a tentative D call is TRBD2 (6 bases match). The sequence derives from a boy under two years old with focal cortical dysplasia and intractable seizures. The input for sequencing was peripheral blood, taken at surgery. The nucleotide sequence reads TGTGCCAGCAGCGGAACTAGCAGCCCCCCAGAGACCCAGTACTTC. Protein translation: CASSGTSSPPETQYF.